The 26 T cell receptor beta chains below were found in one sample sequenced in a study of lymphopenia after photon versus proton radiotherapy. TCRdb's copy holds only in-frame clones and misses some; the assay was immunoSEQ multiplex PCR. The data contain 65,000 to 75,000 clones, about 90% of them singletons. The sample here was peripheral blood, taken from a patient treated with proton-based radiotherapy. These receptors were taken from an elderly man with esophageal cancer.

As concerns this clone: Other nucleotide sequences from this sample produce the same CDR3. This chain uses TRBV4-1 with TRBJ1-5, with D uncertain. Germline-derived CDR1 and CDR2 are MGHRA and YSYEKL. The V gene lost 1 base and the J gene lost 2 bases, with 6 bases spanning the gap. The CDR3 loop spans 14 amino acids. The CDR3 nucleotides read TGCGCCAGCAGCCAAGTTCTCGGCAATCAGCCCCAGCATTTT. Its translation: CASSQVLGNQPQHF.

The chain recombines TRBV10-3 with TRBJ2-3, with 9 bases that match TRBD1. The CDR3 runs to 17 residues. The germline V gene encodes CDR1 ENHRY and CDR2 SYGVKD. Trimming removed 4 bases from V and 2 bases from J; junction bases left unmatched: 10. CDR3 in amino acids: CAISGGDRVDYTDTQYF. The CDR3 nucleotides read TGTGCCATCAGTGGGGGGGACAGGGTGGATTACACAGATACGCAGTATTTT.

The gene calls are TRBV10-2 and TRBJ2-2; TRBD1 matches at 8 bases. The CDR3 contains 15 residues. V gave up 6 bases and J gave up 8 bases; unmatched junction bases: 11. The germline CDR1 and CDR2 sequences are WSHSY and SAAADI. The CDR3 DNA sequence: TGCGCCAGCAGGCAAGACAGGGGTTTTGTGGGGGAGCTGTTTTTT. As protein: CASRQDRGFVGELFF.

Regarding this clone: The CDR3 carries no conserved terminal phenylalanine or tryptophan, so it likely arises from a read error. The CDR3 sequence: CASSLGRSVGYTL. CDR3 sequence (DNA): TGCGCCAGCAGCCTCGGACGGTCTGTCGGCTACACCCTC. This rearrangement joins TRBV5-1 to TRBJ1-2; D uncertain. Germline V gene data show CDR1 as SGHRS and CDR2 as YFSETQ. V lost 4 bases and J lost 8, with 15 bases in between. This CDR3 is built from 13 residues.

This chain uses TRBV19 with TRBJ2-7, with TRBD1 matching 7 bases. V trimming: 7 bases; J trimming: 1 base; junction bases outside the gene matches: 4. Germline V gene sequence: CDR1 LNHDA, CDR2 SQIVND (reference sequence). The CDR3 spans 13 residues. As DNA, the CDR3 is TGTGCCAGTAATATGGGACAGTCCTACGAGCAGTACTTC. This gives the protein CASNMGQSYEQYF. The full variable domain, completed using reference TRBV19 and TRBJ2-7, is DGGITQSPKYLFRKEGQNVTLSCEQNLNHDAMYWYRQDPGQGLRLIYYSQIVNDFQKGDIAEGYSVSREKKESFPLTVTSAQKNPTAFYLCASNMGQSYEQYFGPGTRLTVT.

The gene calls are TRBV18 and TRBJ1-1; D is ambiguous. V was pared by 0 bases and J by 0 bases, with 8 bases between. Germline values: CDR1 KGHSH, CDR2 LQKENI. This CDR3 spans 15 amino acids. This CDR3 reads CASSPPWQLNTEAFF. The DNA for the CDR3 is TGTGCCAGCTCACCACCGTGGCAACTGAACACTGAAGCTTTCTTT.

CDR3 sequence: CASSQGFSSYEQYF. The DNA of the CDR3 is TGTGCCAGCAGCCAGGGTTTTAGCTCCTACGAGCAGTACTTC. The V and J genes are TRBV7-2 and TRBJ2-7; tentative D call: TRBD1 (5 bases). Trimming shortened V by 5 bases and J by 0 bases, and 11 bases separated the two germline ends. CDR1 and CDR2 from the germline V gene are SGHTA and FQGNSA. This CDR3 contains 14 residues.

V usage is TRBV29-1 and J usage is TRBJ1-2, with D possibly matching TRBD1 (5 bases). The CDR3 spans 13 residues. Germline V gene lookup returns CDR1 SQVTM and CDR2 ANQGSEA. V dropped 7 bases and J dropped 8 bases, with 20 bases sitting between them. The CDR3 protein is CSAGAVGGGGYTF. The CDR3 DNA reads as TGCAGCGCTGGGGCGGTCGGGGGTGGCGGCTACACCTTC. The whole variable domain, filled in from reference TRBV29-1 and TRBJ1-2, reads SAVISQKPSRDICQRGTSLTIQCQVDSQVTMMFWYRQQPGQSLTLIATANQGSEATYESGFVIDKFPISRPNLTFSTLTVSNMSPEDSSIYLCSAGAVGGGGYTFGSGTRLTVV.

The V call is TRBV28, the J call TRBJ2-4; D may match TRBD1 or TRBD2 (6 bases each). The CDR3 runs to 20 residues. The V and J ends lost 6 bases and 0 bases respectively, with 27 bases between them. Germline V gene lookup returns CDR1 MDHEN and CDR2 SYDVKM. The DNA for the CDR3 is TGTGCCAGCAGCCCCTCCAACAGTCCCCTAGGGGGACTAGCCAAAAACATTCAGTACTTC. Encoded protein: CASSPSNSPLGGLAKNIQYF.

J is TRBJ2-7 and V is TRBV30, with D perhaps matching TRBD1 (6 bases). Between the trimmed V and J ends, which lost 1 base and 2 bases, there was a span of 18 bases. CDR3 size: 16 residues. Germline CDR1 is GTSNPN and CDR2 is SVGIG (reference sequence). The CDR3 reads CAWSEGSGTSTYEQYF. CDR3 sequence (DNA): TGTGCCTGGAGTGAGGGTTCCGGGACATCCACCTACGAGCAGTACTTC.

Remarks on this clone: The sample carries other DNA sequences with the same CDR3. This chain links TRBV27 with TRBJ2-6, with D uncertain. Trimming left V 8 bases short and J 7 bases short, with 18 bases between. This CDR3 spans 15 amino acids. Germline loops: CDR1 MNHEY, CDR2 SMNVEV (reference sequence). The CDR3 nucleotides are TGTGCCAGCTGTGTGACGTGGAACGGAGCCAACGTCCTGACTTTC. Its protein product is CASCVTWNGANVLTF.

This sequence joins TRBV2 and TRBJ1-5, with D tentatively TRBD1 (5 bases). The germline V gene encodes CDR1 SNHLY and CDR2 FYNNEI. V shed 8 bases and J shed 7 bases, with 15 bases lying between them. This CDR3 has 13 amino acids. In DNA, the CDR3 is TGTGCCAGCGGTAGACAGTTGAGGCAGCCCCAGCATTTT. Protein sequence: CASGRQLRQPQHF.

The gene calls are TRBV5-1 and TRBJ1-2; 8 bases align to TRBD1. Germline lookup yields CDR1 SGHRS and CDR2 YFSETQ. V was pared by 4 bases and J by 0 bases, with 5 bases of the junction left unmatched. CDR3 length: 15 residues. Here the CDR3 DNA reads TGCGCCAGCAGCACCCAGGGGGCGGCTAACTATGGCTACACCTTC. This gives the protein CASSTQGAANYGYTF.

CDR3 sequence: CASTPGRATEAFF. DNA of the CDR3: TGTGCCAGCACCCCGGGGCGAGCCACTGAAGCTTTCTTT. V and J are TRBV6-5 and TRBJ1-1; D is perhaps TRBD1 (5 bases). The germline V gene has CDR1 MNHEY and CDR2 SVGAGI. The V and J ends lost 7 bases and 4 bases respectively, with 13 bases between them. The CDR3 loop spans 13 amino acids.

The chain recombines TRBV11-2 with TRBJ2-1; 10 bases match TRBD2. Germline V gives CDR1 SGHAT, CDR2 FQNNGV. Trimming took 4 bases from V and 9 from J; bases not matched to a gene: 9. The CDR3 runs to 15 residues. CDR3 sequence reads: CASSSQAAGGLEQFF. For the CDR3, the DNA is TGTGCCAGCAGCTCCCAGGCAGCGGGGGGGCTTGAGCAGTTCTTC.

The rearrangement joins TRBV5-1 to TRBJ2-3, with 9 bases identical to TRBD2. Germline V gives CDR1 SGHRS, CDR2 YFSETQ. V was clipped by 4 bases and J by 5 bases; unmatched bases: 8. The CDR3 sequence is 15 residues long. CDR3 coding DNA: TGCGCCAGCAGCACCAGCGGGGGGCGGGGAGATACGCAGTATTTT. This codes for CASSTSGGRGDTQYF.

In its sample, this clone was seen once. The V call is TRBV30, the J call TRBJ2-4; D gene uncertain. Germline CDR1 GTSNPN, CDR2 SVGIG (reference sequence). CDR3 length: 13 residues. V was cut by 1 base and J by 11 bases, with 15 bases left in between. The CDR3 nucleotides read TGTGCCTGGAGTGGTGGGGAAGCCCTATTTCAGTACTTC. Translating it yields CAWSGGEALFQYF.

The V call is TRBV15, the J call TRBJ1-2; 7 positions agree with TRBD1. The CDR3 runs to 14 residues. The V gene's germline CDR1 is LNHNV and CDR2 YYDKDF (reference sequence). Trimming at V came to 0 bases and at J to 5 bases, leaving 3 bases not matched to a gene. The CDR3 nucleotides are TGTGCCACCAGCAGAGATAAGGGGGCGTATGGCTACACCTTC. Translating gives CATSRDKGAYGYTF.

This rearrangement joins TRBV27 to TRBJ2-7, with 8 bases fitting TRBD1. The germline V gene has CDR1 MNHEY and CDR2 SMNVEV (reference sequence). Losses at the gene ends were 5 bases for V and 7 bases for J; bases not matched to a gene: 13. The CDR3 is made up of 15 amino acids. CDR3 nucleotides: TGTGCCAGCAGTCCCCAGGACAGGGCGACGGGGGAGCAGTACTTC. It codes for CASSPQDRATGEQYF.

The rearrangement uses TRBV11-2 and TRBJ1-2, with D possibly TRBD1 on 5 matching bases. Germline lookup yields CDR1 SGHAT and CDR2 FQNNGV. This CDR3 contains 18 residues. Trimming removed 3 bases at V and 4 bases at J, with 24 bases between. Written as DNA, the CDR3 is TGTGCCAGCAGCTTTTGGGGGAGAGGTTCGTTCGGAGGCTATGGCTACACCTTC. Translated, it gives CASSFWGRGSFGGYGYTF.

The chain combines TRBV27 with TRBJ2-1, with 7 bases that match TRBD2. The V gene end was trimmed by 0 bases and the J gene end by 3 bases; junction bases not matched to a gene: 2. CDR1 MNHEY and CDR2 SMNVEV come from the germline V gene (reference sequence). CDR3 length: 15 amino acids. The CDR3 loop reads CASSLSSSGYNEQFF. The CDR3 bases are TGTGCCAGCAGTTTATCGTCTAGCGGCTACAATGAGCAGTTCTTC.

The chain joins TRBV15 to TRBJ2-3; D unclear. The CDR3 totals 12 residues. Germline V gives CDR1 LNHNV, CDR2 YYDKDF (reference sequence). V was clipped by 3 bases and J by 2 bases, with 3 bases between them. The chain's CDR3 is CATSSYTDTQYF. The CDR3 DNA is TGTGCCACCAGCAGCTACACAGATACGCAGTATTTT.

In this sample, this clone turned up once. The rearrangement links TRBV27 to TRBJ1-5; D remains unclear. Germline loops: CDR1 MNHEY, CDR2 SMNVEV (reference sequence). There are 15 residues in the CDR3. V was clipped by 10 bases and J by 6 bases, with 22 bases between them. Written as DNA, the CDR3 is TGTGCCAAGCCGGGCCTCTTTCGACCGCCTCAGCCCCAGCATTTT. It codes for CAKPGLFRPPQPQHF.

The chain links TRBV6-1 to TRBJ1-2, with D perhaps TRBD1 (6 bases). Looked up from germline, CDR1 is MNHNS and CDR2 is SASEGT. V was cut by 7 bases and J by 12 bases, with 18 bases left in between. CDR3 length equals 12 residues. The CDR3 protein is CASKLGGGQDTF. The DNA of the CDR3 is TGTGCCAGCAAGCTAGGGGGGGGGCAGGACACCTTC.

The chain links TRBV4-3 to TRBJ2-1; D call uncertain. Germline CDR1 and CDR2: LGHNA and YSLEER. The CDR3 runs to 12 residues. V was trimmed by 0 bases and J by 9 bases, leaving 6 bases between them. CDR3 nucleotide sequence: TGCGCCAGCAGCCAAGATTTCGGTGAGCAGTTCTTC. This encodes CASSQDFGEQFF.

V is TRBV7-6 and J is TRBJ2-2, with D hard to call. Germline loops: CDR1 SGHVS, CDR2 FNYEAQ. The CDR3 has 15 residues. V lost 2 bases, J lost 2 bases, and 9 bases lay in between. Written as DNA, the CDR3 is TGTGCCAGCAGCTTAAGGCAGATCAACACCGGGGAGCTGTTTTTT. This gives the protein CASSLRQINTGELFF.